These 15 T cell receptor beta chains originate from one sample sequenced in a study of blood T cells in healthy people across ages. Next came a second PCR, run for about 7 to 12 cycles, which used a sample-barcoded 5' primer along with a J-beta primer mix. TCRdb passed the 5' RACE reads through MiXCR, listing each CDR3 protein once. The data show roughly 1.4 million distinct CDR3 sequences, with 55% to 75% seen just once and more than 6% held by the top ten. Sequences were obtained from blood. All receptors derive from a man aged 18-30 years in good health.

The table lists this clonotype with a count of one. This chain joins TRBV5-1 and TRBJ2-5; 10 bases are shared with TRBD2. CDR1 is SGHRS, CDR2 YFSETQ, per germline. CDR3 length equals 15 residues. The V segment lost 3 bases and the J segment 5 bases; nucleotides outside the gene matches: 7. The CDR3 loop is CASSSSGGNGETQYF. Written as DNA, the CDR3 is TGCGCCAGCAGCTCTAGCGGGGGCAACGGGGAGACCCAGTACTTC.

This chain joins TRBV5-1 and TRBJ1-2; D is perhaps TRBD1 (6 bases). V lost 3 bases and J 7 bases, leaving 25 bases between the germline ends. The CDR3 sequence is 17 residues long. The germline CDR1 and CDR2 sequences are SGHRS and YFSETQ. CDR3 coding DNA: TGCGCCAGCAGCTCCCGAACGGTTACATCAGGGGTCTTTGGCTACACCTTC. Amino acid sequence: CASSSRTVTSGVFGYTF.

A few counts support this clonotype. The gene calls are TRBV27 and TRBJ1-6; D perhaps matches TRBD1 (5 bases). The germline V gene has CDR1 MNHEY and CDR2 SMNVEV (reference sequence). V dropped 4 bases and J dropped 0 bases, with 10 bases sitting between them. This CDR3 is 16 amino acids long. The CDR3 loop is CASSSPGSSYNSPLHF. The CDR3 DNA sequence: TGTGCCAGCAGTTCGCCAGGGAGCTCCTATAATTCACCCCTCCACTTT.

The V and J genes are TRBV2 and TRBJ1-2; D ambiguous. Trimming pared 6 bases from V and 6 bases from J, leaving 11 bases between. CDR1 is SNHLY and CDR2 is FYNNEI in the germline V gene. CDR3 size: 12 residues. In DNA form, the CDR3 reads TGTGCCAGCAGCGTCGAGACGGATGGCTACACCTTC. Amino acid sequence: CASSVETDGYTF. Using reference TRBV2 and TRBJ1-2 for the parts outside the CDR3, the full variable domain is EPEVTQTPSHQVTQMGQEVILRCVPISNHLYFYWYRQILGQKVEFLVSFYNNEISEKSEIFDDQFSVERPDGSNFTLKIRSTKLEDSAMYFCASSVETDGYTFGSGTRLTVV.

The chain carries TRBV20-1 and TRBJ2-1, with 10 bases matching TRBD2. The J call may be wrong; the DNA end is better matched by TRBJ2-7. Germline V gene lookup returns CDR1 DFQATT and CDR2 SNEGSKA (reference sequence). The CDR3 contains 15 residues. This CDR3 is CSASLASGGYNEQYF. CDR3 coding DNA: TGCAGTGCTAGCCTCGCTAGCGGGGGCTACAATGAGCAGTACTTC.

The chain has TRBV7-2 and TRBJ2-5; D gene ambiguous. Germline V gene sequence: CDR1 SGHTA, CDR2 FQGNSA. V dropped 5 bases and J dropped 0 bases, with 10 bases sitting between them. The CDR3 extends over 14 amino acids. This CDR3 is CASSDGPYQETQYF. In DNA, the CDR3 is TGTGCCAGCAGCGATGGGCCGTACCAAGAGACCCAGTACTTC. Looking up the rest from reference TRBV7-2 and TRBJ2-5 gives the full variable domain: GAGVSQSPSNKVTEKGKDVELRCDPISGHTALYWYRQSLGQGLEFLIYFQGNSAPDKSGLPSDRFSAERTGGSVSTLTIQRTQQEDSAVYLCASSDGPYQETQYFGPGTRLLVL.

This clonotype was observed a handful of times. This chain joins TRBV4-3 and TRBJ1-5, with D possibly being TRBD1 (5 bases). Germline CDR1 LGHNA, CDR2 YSLEER. This CDR3 comprises 17 residues. V lost 4 bases and J 2 bases, leaving 18 bases between the germline ends. The CDR3 DNA follows: TGCGCCAGCAGCCTGGGATCAGGGAATGGTGGCAATCAGCCCCAGCATTTT. It yields the protein CASSLGSGNGGNQPQHF.

The CDR3 DNA is TGCAGCGCCCCGACGGAGAACACCGGGGAGCTGTTTTTT. As protein: CSAPTENTGELFF. This rearrangement joins TRBV29-1 to TRBJ2-2; no firm D call. Germline CDR1 is SQVTM and CDR2 is ANQGSEA. V lost 7 bases, J lost 1 base, and 10 bases lay in between. There are 13 residues in the CDR3.

In this sample, this clonotype turned up many times. V usage is TRBV20-1 and J usage is TRBJ2-2, with TRBD2 as a possible D gene (5 bases). CDR1 and CDR2 (germline): DFQATT, SNEGSKA (reference sequence). CDR3 length: 14 residues. Trimming pared 3 bases from V and 1 base from J, leaving 9 bases between. CDR3 residues: CSASLRGNTGELFF. CDR3 nucleotides: TGCAGTGCTAGTCTCCGGGGGAACACCGGGGAGCTGTTTTTT.

This clonotype was observed a few times. The chain links TRBV6-5 to TRBJ2-2; D is ambiguous. This CDR3 contains 13 residues. The germline V gene encodes CDR1 MNHEY and CDR2 SVGAGI. The V end was cut by 9 bases, the J end by 2 bases, with 10 bases between. CDR3 loop: CASGSANTGELFF. The CDR3 region has the DNA TGTGCCAGTGGGTCGGCAAACACCGGGGAGCTGTTTTTT.

This chain links TRBV11-3 with TRBJ2-2; D is unresolved. Germline loops: CDR1 SGHNT, CDR2 YENEEA. The V gene lost 4 bases and the J gene lost 5 bases, with 11 bases spanning the gap. This CDR3 spans 14 amino acids. CDR3 DNA: TGTGCCAGCAGCTGTGGGATAAAGACCGGGGAGCTGTTTTTT. It translates to CASSCGIKTGELFF.

The chain uses TRBV5-1 and TRBJ2-7; 13 bases are a match to TRBD2. CDR3 size: 15 residues. Germline assignment: CDR1 SGHRS and CDR2 YFSETQ. J was trimmed by 4 bases and V by 4 bases; bases with no gene match: 5. For the CDR3, the DNA is TGCGCCAGCAGCGGGGAACTAGCGGGAGGGTACGAGCAGTACTTC. It codes for CASSGELAGGYEQYF.

This clonotype has only a few counts. CDR3 sequence (DNA): TGTGCCAGCAGTTACGGGTTAGCAGGGAGCTATGGCTACACCTTC. Amino acids: CASSYGLAGSYGYTF. This rearrangement joins TRBV6-5 to TRBJ1-2, with D perhaps matching TRBD1 (5 bases). The CDR3 has 15 amino acids. Per germline, CDR1 MNHEY and CDR2 SVGAGI. V shed 2 bases and J shed 4 bases, with 14 bases lying between them.

The rearrangement uses TRBV6-2 or TRBV6-3 and TRBJ2-5; the match to TRBD1 covers 7 bases. Near its end, the DNA agrees better with TRBJ2-7, so the J call may be wrong. The V gene's germline CDR1 is MNHEY and CDR2 SVGEGT. The CDR3 loop spans 15 amino acids. The DNA of the CDR3 is TGTGCCAGCAGTTACTCCGGGACAGTCCGAGACGAGCAGTACTTC. This encodes CASSYSGTVRDEQYF.

This clonotype was seen just once. This chain connects TRBV24-1 to TRBJ2-1, with D possibly TRBD2 on 5 matching bases. Germline-derived CDR1 and CDR2 are KGHDR and SFDVKD. There are 16 residues in the CDR3. Trimming left V 3 bases short and J 0 bases short, with 11 bases between. CDR3 loop: CATSDRSGNSYNEQFF. The DNA for the CDR3 is TGTGCCACCAGTGATCGAAGCGGTAACTCCTACAATGAGCAGTTCTTC.